The T cell receptor (beta chain) under discussion was sequenced for a study of T cell repertoires in cytomegalovirus infection. Study at large: TCR beta signatures that were public indicated CMV infection and matching HLA type.

From germline, CDR1 is LGHNA and CDR2 YSLEER. Germline trimming cut 0 bases from V and 3 bases from J; bases unmatched to any gene: 4. There are 17 residues in the CDR3. Comments on this clonotype: Its antigen is currently unknown.

TCRdb reprocessed the reads with MiXCR, giving one entry per CDR3 protein. This table has about 920,000 distinct CDR3 sequences, about a third appearing once. V gene TRBV4-3 combines with J gene TRBJ2-3; 12 nucleotides agree with TRBD2. The source of this sequence is a human donor in good health (CMV status not recorded). Some clones in this sample may be carry-over from other donors' samples. The sequencing here drew on cultured CD8+ T cells from PBMCs, taken from culture after CMV antigen stimulation. The CDR3 loop is CASSQDTGLAGTDTQYF. Here the CDR3 DNA reads TGCGCCAGCAGCCAAGATACCGGACTAGCGGGGACAGATACGCAGTATTTT.